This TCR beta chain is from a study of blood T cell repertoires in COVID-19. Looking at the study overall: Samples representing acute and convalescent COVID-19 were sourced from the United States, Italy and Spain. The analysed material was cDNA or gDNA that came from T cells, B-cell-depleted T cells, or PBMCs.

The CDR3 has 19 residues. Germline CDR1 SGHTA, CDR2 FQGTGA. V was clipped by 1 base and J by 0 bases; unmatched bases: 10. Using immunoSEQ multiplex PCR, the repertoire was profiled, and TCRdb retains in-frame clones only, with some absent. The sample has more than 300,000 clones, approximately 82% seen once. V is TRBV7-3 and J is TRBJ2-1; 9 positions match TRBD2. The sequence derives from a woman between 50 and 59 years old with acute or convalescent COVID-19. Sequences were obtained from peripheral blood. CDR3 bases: TGTGCCAGCAGCTTAATGGCGGGAGGGTCGGGTTACTCCTACAATGAGCAGTTCTTC. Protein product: CASSLMAGGSGYSYNEQFF. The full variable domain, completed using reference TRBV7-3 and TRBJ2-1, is GAGVSQTPSNKVTEKGKYVELRCDPISGHTALYWYRQSLGQGPEFLIYFQGTGAADDSGLPNDRFFAVRPEGSVSTLKIQRTERGDSAVYLCASSLMAGGSGYSYNEQFFGPGTRLTVL.